This T cell receptor (beta chain) is drawn from a study of Ad26.COV2.S vaccination and SARS-CoV-2 variants. Study background: COV1001, an Ad26.COV2.S trial, supplied this vaccine-arm donor. Ad26.COV2.S, an intramuscular injection, was given once or twice 56 days apart. Findings and caveats of the study: Vaccine recipients surpassed placebo recipients in spike-specific TCR breadth.

Treatment of the sample: around 19 received Ad26.COV2.S at low or high dose, single or two shots; five or six received placebo; per-sample allocation not given. It was on day 63 after the first vaccine or placebo injection that samples were taken. An Ad26 vector expressing Wuhan-strain SARS-CoV-2 spike served as the vaccine. Points on this clone: Antigen unknown.

Trimming removed 6 bases from V and 7 bases from J; junction bases left unmatched: 7. CDR1 is MDHEN, CDR2 SYDVKM, per germline. The length of the CDR3 is 14 residues. Profiled with immunoSEQ multiplex PCR; TCRdb holds only in-frame clones, not every one. Here the sample spans roughly 320,000 clones, just under 85% being singletons. The source material was peripheral blood, sampled in a trial of Ad26.COV2.S vaccine versus placebo. The V and J genes are TRBV28 and TRBJ2-2; the match to TRBD2 covers 8 bases. This TCR came from a person between 18 and 65 years old who received the Ad26.COV2.S COVID-19 vaccine or a placebo. Here the CDR3 reads CASRPGTRVGELFF. The DNA for the CDR3 is TGTGCCAGCAGACCCGGGACTAGGGTCGGGGAGCTGTTTTTT.